The clone carrying this T cell receptor (beta chain) was seen a few times. Its target is not known. The sample originates from a study of response to subunit inactivated influenza vaccine. Broader study findings: Each seasonal influenza vaccination, the authors suggested, recruits few new T cells.

Using its own MiXCR run on the RT-PCR reads, TCRdb lists one record per CDR3 protein. This table has about 780,000 distinct CDR3 sequences, about 18% appearing once. The sequences come from PBMCs from blood, collected 5 days after vaccination. The TCR was taken from a man aged 45 to 65 who received an inactivated influenza vaccine.

CDR3 loop: CASSSSDSIRELFF. The CDR3 coding sequence is TGTGCCAGCAGCTCAAGCGACAGTATCAGGGAGCTGTTTTTT. The gene calls are TRBV7-8 and TRBJ2-2; D might be TRBD1 (5 bases). V was cut by 4 bases and J by 9 bases, with 15 bases left in between. Germline lookup yields CDR1 SGHVS and CDR2 FQNEAQ. The CDR3 has 14 amino acids.